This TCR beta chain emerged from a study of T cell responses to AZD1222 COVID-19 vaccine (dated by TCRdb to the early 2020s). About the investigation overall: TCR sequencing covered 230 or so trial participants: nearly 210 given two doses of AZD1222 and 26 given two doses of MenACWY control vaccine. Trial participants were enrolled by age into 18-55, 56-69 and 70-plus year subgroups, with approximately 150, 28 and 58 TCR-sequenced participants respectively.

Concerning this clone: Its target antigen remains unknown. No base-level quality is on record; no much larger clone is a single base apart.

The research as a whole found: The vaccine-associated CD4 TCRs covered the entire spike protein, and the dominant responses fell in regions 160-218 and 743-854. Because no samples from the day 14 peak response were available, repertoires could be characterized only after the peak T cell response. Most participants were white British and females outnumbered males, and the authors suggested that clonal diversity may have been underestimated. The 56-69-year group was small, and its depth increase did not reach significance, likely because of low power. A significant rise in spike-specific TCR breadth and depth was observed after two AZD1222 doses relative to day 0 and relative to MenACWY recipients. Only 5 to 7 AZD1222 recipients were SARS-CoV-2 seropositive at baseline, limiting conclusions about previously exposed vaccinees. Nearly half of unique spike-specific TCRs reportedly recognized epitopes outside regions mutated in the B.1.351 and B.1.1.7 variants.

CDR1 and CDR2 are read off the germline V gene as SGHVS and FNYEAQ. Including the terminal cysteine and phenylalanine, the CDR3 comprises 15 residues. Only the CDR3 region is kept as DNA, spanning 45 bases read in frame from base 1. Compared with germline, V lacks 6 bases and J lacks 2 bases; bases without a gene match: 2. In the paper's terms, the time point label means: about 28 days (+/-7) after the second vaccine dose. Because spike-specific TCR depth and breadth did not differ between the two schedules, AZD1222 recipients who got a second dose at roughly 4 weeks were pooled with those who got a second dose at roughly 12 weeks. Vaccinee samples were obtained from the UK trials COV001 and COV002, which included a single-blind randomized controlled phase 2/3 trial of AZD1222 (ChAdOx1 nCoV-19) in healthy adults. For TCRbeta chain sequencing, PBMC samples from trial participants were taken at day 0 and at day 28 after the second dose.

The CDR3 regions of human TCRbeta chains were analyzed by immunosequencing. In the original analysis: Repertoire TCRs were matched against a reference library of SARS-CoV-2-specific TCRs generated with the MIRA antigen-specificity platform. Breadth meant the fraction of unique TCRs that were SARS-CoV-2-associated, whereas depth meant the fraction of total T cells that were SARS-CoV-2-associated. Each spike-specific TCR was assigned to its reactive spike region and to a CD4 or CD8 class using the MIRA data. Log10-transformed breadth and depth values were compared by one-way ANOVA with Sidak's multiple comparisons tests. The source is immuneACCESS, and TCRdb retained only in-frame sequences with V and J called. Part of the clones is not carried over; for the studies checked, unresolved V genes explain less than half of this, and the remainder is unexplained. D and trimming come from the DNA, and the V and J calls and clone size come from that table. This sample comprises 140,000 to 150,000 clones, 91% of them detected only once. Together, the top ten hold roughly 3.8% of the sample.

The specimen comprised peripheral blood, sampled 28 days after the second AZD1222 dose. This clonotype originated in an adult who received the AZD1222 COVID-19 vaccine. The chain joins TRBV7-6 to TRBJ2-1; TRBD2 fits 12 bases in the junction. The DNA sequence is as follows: TGTGCCAGCAGGCGGACTAGCGGGACCTACAATGAGCAGTTCTTC. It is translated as CASRRTSGTYNEQFF.